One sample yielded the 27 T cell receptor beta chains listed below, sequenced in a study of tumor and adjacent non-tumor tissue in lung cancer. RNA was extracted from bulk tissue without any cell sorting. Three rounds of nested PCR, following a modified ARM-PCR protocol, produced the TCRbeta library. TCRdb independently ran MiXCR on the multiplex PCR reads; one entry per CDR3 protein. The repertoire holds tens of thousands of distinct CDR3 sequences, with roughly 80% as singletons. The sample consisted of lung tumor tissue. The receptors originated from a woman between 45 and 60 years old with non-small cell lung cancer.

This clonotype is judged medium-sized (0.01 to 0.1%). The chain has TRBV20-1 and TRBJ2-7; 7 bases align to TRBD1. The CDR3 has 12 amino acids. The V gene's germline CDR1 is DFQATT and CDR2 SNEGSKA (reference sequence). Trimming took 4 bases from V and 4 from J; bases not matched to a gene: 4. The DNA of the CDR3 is TGCAGTGCTACGGGACAGCGGTACGAGCAGTACTTC. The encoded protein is CSATGQRYEQYF.

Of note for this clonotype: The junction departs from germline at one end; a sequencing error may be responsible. The CDR3 nucleotides are TGTGCCTGCAGCTTAGCGTGGCGGGGCAGACACAATGGGCAGTTCTTC. This encodes CACSLAWRGRHNGQFF. This chain links TRBV7-8 with TRBJ2-1; possible D gene TRBD2, 6 bases. Germline CDR1 and CDR2: SGHVS and FQNEAQ. The CDR3 is 16 residues long.

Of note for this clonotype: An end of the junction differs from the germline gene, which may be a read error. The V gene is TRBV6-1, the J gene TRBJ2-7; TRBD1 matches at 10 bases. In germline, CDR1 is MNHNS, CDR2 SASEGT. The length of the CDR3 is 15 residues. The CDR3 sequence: CASCEVGQGVGELYF. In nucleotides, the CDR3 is TGTGCCAGCTGTGAAGTAGGACAGGGGGTGGGCGAGCTGTACTTC.

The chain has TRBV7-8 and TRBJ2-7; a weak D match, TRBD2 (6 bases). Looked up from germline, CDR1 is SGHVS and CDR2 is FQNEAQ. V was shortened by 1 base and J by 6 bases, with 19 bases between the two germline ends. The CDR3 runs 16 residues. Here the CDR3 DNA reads TGTGCCAGCAGCTTAGGAAGTAGCGGTAGTTGTTTCGAGCAGTACTTC. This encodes CASSLGSSGSCFEQYF.

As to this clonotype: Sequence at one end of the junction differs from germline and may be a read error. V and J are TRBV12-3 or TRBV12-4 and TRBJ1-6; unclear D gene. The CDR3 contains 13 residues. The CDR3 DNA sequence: TGTGCCAGCAGTTCGAGTAGTAGTTCACCCATCCACTTT. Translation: CASSSSSSSPIHF.

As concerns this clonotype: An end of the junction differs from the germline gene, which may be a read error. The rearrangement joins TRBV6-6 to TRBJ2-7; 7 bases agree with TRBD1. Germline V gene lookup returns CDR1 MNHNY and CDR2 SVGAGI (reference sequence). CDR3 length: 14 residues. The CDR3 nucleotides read TGTGCCAGCAGCGAAAGGGACAGAAAGTACGTGCAGTGCTTC. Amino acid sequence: CASSERDRKYVQCF.

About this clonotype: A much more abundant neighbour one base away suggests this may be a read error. The CDR3 DNA is TGTGTCAGCAGCACAGGAAGGGGTACTGAAGCTTTCTTT. Translating gives CVSSTGRGTEAFF. The chain recombines TRBV11-3 with TRBJ1-1; a possible D gene is TRBD1 (5 bases). This CDR3 has 13 residues. Germline V CDR1 and CDR2: SGHNT, YENEEA.

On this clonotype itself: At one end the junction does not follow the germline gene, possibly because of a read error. CDR3 protein: CTSSAPGGGEINGQFF. In DNA form, the CDR3 reads TGTACCAGCAGCGCTCCAGGGGGCGGAGAGATCAATGGACAGTTCTTC. The chain is built from TRBV6-1 and TRBJ2-1, with 8 positions matching TRBD1. Germline V lookup: CDR1 MNHNS, CDR2 SASEGT. This CDR3 is 16 amino acids long.

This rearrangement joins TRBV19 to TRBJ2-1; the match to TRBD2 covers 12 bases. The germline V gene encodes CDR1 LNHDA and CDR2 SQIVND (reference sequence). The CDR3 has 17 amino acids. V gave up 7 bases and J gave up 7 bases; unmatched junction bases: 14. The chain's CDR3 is CASNMRGLAGNWNEQFF. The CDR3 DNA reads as TGTGCCAGTAATATGAGGGGACTAGCGGGTAACTGGAATGAGCAGTTCTTC.

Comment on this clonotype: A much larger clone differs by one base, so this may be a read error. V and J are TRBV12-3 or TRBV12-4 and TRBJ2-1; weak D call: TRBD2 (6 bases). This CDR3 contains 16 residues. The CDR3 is CGSSPLSGVGYNERFF. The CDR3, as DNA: TGTGGCAGCAGTCCCTTATCGGGAGTAGGCTACAATGAGCGGTTCTTC.

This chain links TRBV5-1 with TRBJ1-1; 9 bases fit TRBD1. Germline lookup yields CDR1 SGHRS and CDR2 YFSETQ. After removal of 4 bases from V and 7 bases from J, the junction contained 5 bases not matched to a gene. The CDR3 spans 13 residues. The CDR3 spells CASSPGQGNEAFF. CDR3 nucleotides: TGCGCCAGCAGCCCGGGACAGGGCAATGAAGCTTTCTTT. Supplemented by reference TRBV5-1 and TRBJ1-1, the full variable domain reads KAGVTQTPRYLIKTRGQQVTLSCSPISGHRSVSWYQQTPGQGLQFLFEYFSETQRNKGNFPGRFSGRQFSNSRSEMNVSTLELGDSALYLCASSPGQGNEAFFGQGTRLTVV.

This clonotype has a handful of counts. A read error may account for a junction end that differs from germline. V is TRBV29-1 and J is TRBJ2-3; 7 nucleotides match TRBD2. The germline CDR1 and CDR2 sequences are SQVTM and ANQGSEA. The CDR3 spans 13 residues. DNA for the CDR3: TGCAACGTTGGGACTATTAGTGCAGATACGCAGTATTTT. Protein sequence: CNVGTISADTQYF.

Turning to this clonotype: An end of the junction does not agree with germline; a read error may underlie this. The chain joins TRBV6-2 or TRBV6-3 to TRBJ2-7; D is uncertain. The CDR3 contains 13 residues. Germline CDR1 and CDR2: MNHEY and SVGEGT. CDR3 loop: CLSTPDNTYEQHF. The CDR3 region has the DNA TGTCTCAGCACCCCTGACAATACCTACGAGCAGCACTTC.

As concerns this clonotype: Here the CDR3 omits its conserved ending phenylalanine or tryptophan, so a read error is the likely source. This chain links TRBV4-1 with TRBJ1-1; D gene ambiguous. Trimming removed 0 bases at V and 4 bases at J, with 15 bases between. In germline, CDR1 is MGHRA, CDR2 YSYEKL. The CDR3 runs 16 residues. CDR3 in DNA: TGCGCCAGCAGCCAAGATCCATATAGGGCAAGCACTGAAGCTTTCTAT. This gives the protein CASSQDPYRASTEAFY.

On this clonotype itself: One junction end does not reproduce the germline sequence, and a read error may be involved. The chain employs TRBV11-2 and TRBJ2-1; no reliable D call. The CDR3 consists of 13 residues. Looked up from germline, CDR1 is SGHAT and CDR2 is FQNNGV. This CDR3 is CDSSSGRINKQLF. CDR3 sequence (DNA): TGTGACAGCAGCTCCGGACGAATCAATAAGCAGCTCTTC.

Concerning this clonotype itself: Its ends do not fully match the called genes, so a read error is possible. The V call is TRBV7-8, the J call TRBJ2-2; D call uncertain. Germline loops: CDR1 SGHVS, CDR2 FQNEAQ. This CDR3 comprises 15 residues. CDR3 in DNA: TGTACCAGCAGCTTCGCCAACGCGAACACCGGGGAGCTGTTTTTT. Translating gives CTSSFANANTGELFF.

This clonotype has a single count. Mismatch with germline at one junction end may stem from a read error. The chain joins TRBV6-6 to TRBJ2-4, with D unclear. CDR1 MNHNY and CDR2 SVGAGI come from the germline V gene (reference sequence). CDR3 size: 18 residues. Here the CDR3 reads CASNYGSVDGSSKNIQYF. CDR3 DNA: TGTGCCAGCAATTACGGTTCCGTGGACGGTTCTTCCAAAAACATTCAGTACTTC.

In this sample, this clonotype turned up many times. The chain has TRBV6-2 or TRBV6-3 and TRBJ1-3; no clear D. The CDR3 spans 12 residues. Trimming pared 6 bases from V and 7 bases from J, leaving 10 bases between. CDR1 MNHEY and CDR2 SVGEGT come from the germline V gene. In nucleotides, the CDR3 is TGTGCCAGCAGGCGGATCGAGAACACCATATATTTT. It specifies CASRRIENTIYF.

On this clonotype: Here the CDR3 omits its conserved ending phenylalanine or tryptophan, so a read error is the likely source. The DNA for the CDR3 is TGCGCTAGCAGTGAGTCTGAGACTCCCCTCTACGAGCAGTACATC. It is translated as CASSESETPLYEQYI. The V call is TRBV10-2, the J call TRBJ2-7; D unresolved. The CDR3 consists of 15 residues. Germline CDR1 is WSHSY and CDR2 is SAAADI.

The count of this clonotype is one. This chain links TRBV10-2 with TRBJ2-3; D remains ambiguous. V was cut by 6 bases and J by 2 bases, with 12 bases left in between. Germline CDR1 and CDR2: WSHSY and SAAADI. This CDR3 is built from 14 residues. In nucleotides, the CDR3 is TGCGCCAGCAGATCGAAGCCTTCCACAGATACGCAGTATTTT. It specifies CASRSKPSTDTQYF.

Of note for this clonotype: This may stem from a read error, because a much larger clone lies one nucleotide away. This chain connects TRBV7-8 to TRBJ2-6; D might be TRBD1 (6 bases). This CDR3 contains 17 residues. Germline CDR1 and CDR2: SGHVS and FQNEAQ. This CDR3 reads CASSPKTGLSGANILTF. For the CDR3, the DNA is TGTGCCAGCAGCCCCAAAACAGGGTTGTCTGGGGCCAACATCCTGACTTTC.

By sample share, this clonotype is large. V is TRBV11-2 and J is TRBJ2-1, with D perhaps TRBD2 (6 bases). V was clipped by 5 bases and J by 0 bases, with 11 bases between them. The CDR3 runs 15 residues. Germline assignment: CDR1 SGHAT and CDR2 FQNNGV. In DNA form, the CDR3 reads TGTGCCAGCAGCGCGGGGCCTAGCTCCTACAATGAGCAGTTCTTC. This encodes CASSAGPSSYNEQFF.

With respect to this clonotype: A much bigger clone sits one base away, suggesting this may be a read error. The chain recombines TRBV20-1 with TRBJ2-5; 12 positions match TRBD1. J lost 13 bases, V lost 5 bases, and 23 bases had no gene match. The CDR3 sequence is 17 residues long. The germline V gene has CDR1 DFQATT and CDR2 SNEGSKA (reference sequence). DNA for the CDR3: TGCAGTGCTGCACCGGGACAGGGGGCGCCCGCCCAAGAGATCCGGTACTTC. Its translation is CSAAPGQGAPAQEIRYF.

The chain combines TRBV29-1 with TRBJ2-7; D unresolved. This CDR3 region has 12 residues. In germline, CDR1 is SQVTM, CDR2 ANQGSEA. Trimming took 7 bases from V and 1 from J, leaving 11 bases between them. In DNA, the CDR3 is TGCAGCGCCCTAGTGGTGTCCTACGAGCAGTACTTC. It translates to CSALVVSYEQYF.

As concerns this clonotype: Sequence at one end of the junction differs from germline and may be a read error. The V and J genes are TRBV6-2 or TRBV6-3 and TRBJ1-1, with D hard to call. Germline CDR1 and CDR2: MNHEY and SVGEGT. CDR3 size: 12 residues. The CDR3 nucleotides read TGTGCCAGCGCTACGGGGAACATTGAAGCTTTCTTC. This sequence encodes CASATGNIEAFF.

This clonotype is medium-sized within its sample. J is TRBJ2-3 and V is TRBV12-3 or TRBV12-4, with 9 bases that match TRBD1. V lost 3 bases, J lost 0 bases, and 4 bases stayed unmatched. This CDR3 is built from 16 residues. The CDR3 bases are TGTGCCAGCAGTTTTAAGGGGACAGGGAGCACAGATACGCAGTATTTT. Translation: CASSFKGTGSTDTQYF.

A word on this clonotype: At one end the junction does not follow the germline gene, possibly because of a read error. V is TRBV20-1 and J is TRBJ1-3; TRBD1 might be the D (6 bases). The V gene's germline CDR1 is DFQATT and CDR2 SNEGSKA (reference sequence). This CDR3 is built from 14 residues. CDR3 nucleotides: TGCAGTGCTCAACAGGGCTTGCAGGGGAACACCATATATTTC. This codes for CSAQQGLQGNTIYF.